Described below is a single T cell receptor (beta chain) sequence and its context. Its antigen is not yet known. Base qualities are not recorded, but no much larger clone differs from it by a single base. The germline V gene (reference sequence) provides CDR1 SEHNR and CDR2 FQNEAQ. Trimming removed 3 bases from V and 5 bases from J, leaving 5 bases between the germline ends. From the cysteine up to the phenylalanine, the CDR3 has a length of 11 residues. Only CDR3 DNA remains: 33 bases, in frame from the first base. Libraries were prepared through the immunoSEQ multiplex PCR assay. For TCR sequencing, RNA was extracted from every sample and reverse transcribed into cDNA to serve as template. SuperScript III was used for first-strand cDNA synthesis, primed with a 2:1 mix of oligo-dT and random hexamers. A synthetic immune receptor repertoire was used to assess amplification bias, and residual bias was removed computationally. The original pipeline was this. Raw reads were preprocessed to remove errors, and CDR3 was defined by IMGT conventions from the conserved cysteine to phenylalanine. Clonality was computed by normalizing Shannon entropy by log2 of the number of productive unique TCRs and subtracting the result from 1. Scalp TCRbeta sequences were cross-referenced with sorted blood CD4 and CD8 repertoires so that the CD4 or CD8 identity of scalp clones could be inferred. TCRdb re-hosts the immuneACCESS table, in-frame sequences only. Its copies lack some clones; in the studies checked, an unresolved V gene accounts for under half of them, and the cause for the rest is not known. Clone size and the V and J calls come from that table; the DNA yielded D and trimming. The sample has a few hundred thousand clones on record, roughly two fifths of them singletons. The ten top clones hold around 0.48% of the sample.

This entry comes from a study of CD8+ T cells in alopecia areata (dated by TCRdb to between 2018 and 2020). For context, the study as a whole: The treated patients, all with moderate-to-severe alopecia areata, were enrolled in an open-label pilot trial of oral tofacitinib given at 5 to 10 mg twice daily. Patients received tofacitinib for 6 to 18 months and were then followed off drug for 6 months to check for delayed response and recurrence. For the treated patients, the SALT score, which quantifies what percentage of scalp surface area is affected, served as the measure of disease severity. To study T cell clonal expansion in alopecia areata, the researchers applied high-throughput TCRbeta sequencing to both the C3H/HeJ mouse model and human patients. Human TCRbeta sequencing covered scalp tissue and sorted CD4+ and CD8+ peripheral blood T cells from patchy and totalis/universalis alopecia areata patients and healthy controls. Tofacitinib-treated patients had biopsies at baseline and at 4 and 24 weeks of treatment, with a later scalp biopsy in several patients. Clonality in the scalp was compared among normal scalp (n=4), patchy alopecia areata scalp (n=8), and alopecia totalis/universalis scalp (n=8). RNA came from the PAXgene miRNA kit for fixed scalp, the miRNeasy kit for PBMCs, and the RNeasy kit for mouse skin. immunoSEQ multiplex PCR using 35 Vbeta forward primers and 13 Jbeta reverse primers was used to amplify TCRbeta CDR3 regions. Overall study outcomes, separate from this receptor: Because the treated cohort was small and had only one nonresponder, larger studies are needed to examine links between baseline CD8+ expansion and response. Unlike mouse skin, which is dominated by gammadelta T cells, normal human skin has resident alphabeta T cells that are also sequenced, and this complicates analysis of the scalp TCR repertoire. Many expanded lesional clones persisted in scalp and blood during tofacitinib treatment, which may partly explain relapse after stopping treatment. Shared TCR sequences between patients were less evident than in mice, which may be partly attributable to HLA diversity in the patient population. Tofacitinib significantly lowered scalp clonality and the number of expanded CD8+ clones among the top 100 scalp clones. Compared with normal scalp, lesional scalp had higher clonality and more expanded CD8+ clones, particularly in alopecia totalis/universalis, a pattern that suggests antigenic drive.

Reading the label with the study, this specimen's treatment or condition is: oral pan-JAK inhibitor, 5-10 mg twice daily. Lesional scalp punch biopsies and peripheral blood were collected from alopecia areata patients. PBMCs were isolated by density centrifugation and stained for CD3, CD4 and CD8, and CD4+ and CD8+ T cells were sorted on a FACSAria. The chain employs TRBV7-9 and TRBJ2-7; the D segment cannot be called with confidence. The receptor comes from a human donor with alopecia areata. The material was CD4+ T cells sorted from blood, obtained between weeks 30 and 35, from a patient treated with tofacitinib. The nucleotide sequence is given as TGTGCCAGCAGCTTCGACAACGAGCAGTACTTC. Protein translation: CASSFDNEQYF.